A selection of T cell receptor beta chains follows, all from one sample in a study of radiotherapy plus CTLA-4 blockade in lung cancer. Method: immunoSEQ multiplex PCR; TCRdb's copy keeps in-frame clones and lacks some. In the table there are some 30,000 clones, around 79% of which are singletons. The sequences come from peripheral blood, collected from a patient treated with radiotherapy plus ipilimumab. The receptors were sampled from a human donor with non-small cell lung cancer who had stable disease on radiotherapy plus ipilimumab. Each CDR3 is given with its conserved first and last residue. The D gene is left open where the match is weak. Size is omitted from some rows. Given values are once, few, many or a class for expanded clones.

abundance,v_gene,d_gene,j_gene,CDR3aa,CDR3nt
once,TRBV5-6,NA,TRBJ2-6,CASSFFQGPLSGANVLTF,TGTGCCAGCAGCTTTTTCCAGGGGCCCCTCTCTGGGGCCAACGTCCTGACTTTC
NA,TRBV7-6,TRBD2,TRBJ2-1,CASSRLADNSYNEQFF,TGTGCCAGCTCCAGACTAGCGGACAACTCCTACAATGAGCAGTTCTTC
NA,TRBV7-2,TRBD1,TRBJ1-2,CASSLTLTGGFGYTF,TGTGCCAGCAGCTTAACCCTGACAGGGGGCTTTGGCTACACCTTC
NA,TRBV6-5,NA,TRBJ1-5,CASSYLGSGSNQPQHF,TGTGCCAGCAGTTACTTAGGGTCGGGGAGCAATCAGCCCCAGCATTTT
NA,TRBV5-1,TRBD2,TRBJ2-5,CASSLGSVAGAQETQYF,TGCGCCAGCAGCTTGGGTTCGGTAGCGGGGGCCCAAGAGACCCAGTACTTC
few,TRBV28,NA,TRBJ2-5,CASSFPAQETQYF,TGTGCCAGCAGTTTCCCCGCTCAAGAGACCCAGTACTTC
NA,TRBV10-1,TRBD1,TRBJ2-1,CASSTTGDSEQFF,TGCGCCAGCAGTACGACAGGGGATAGTGAGCAGTTCTTC
NA,TRBV12-5,NA,TRBJ2-5,CASGLSERGETQYF,TGTGCTAGTGGTTTGTCCGAGAGAGGGGAGACCCAGTACTTC
NA,TRBV2,NA,TRBJ1-1,CASSGRLNTEAFF,TGTGCCAGCTCGGGACGGTTGAACACTGAAGCTTTCTTT
NA,TRBV5-1,NA,TRBJ1-4,CASSLDSVNEKLFF,TGCGCCAGCAGCCTGGACAGTGTAAATGAAAAACTGTTTTTT
NA,TRBV30,NA,TRBJ1-1,CAWSEWNTEAFF,TGTGCCTGGAGTGAATGGAACACTGAAGCTTTCTTT
NA,TRBV28,NA,TRBJ1-2,CASIGGSRYGYTF,TGTGCCAGCATTGGGGGTTCGCGGTATGGCTACACCTTC
NA,TRBV28,NA,TRBJ1-4,CASRVYGEKLFF,TGTGCCTCGCGGGTCTATGGGGAAAAACTGTTTTTT
NA,TRBV5-6,NA,TRBJ1-2,CASSSGDNYGYTF,TGTGCCAGCAGCTCGGGGGACAACTATGGCTACACCTTC
once,TRBV7-2,NA,TRBJ1-1,CASSRSQGFTEAFF,TGTGCCAGCAGTCGAAGTCAGGGGTTTACTGAAGCTTTCTTT
few,TRBV5-1,NA,TRBJ1-3,CASSLDLDSGNTIYF,TGCGCCAGCAGCTTGGACCTAGACTCTGGAAACACCATATATTTT
NA,TRBV18,TRBD1,TRBJ2-2,CASSPRGIGQANTGELFF,TGTGCCAGCTCACCACGCGGAATCGGACAGGCGAACACCGGGGAGCTGTTTTTT
once,TRBV2,NA,TRBJ1-1,CASSGEGGTEAFF,TGTGCCAGCAGTGGGGAAGGGGGCACTGAAGCTTTCTTT
NA,TRBV30,TRBD1,TRBJ1-1,CAWNSGQARTEAFF,TGTGCCTGGAACTCAGGACAGGCGAGAACTGAAGCTTTCTTT
NA,TRBV19,NA,TRBJ2-5,CASSIDGGVETQYF,TGTGCCAGTAGTATAGATGGAGGGGTGGAGACCCAGTACTTC
NA,TRBV11-2,TRBD1,TRBJ2-1,CASSWGDRGYEQFF,TGTGCCAGCAGCTGGGGGGACAGGGGGTATGAGCAGTTCTTC
NA,TRBV19,NA,TRBJ1-6,CASSGRNNSPLHF,TGTGCCAGTAGTGGGCGGAATAATTCACCCCTCCACTTT
few,TRBV9,NA,TRBJ1-6,CASSVTWGGGSPLHF,TGTGCCAGCAGCGTTACCTGGGGTGGGGGGTCACCCCTCCACTTT
NA,TRBV30,TRBD1,TRBJ1-2,CAWSGQGGRNYGYTF,TGTGCCTGGAGTGGCCAGGGGGGACGGAACTATGGCTACACCTTC
NA,TRBV11-2,NA,TRBJ2-5,CASTWHGGTGTQYF,TGTGCCAGCACCTGGCACGGGGGCACCGGGACCCAGTACTTC
NA,TRBV7-2,TRBD1,TRBJ1-2,CASSLGLTGGGYGYTF,TGTGCCAGCAGCTTAGGTCTGACAGGGGGTGGCTATGGCTACACCTTC
once,TRBV19,NA,TRBJ2-3,CASSTGGGGAHTDTQYF,TGTGCCAGTAGTACCGGGGGAGGAGGGGCCCACACAGATACGCAGTATTTT
NA,TRBV6-6,TRBD1,TRBJ2-5,CASLQDRGKSETQYF,TGTGCCAGCCTCCAGGACAGGGGAAAAAGTGAGACCCAGTACTTC
NA,TRBV5-4,NA,TRBJ2-2,CASSPGRLANTGELFF,TGTGCCAGCAGCCCGGGACGGCTCGCGAACACCGGGGAGCTGTTTTTT
few,TRBV21-1,NA,TRBJ2-2,CARGDVDRVNTGELFF,TGTGCCAGGGGAGACGTTGACAGGGTCAACACCGGGGAGCTGTTTTTT
NA,TRBV5-4,NA,TRBJ2-1,CASTPGWASYNEQFF,TGTGCCAGCACCCCGGGGTGGGCATCCTACAATGAGCAGTTCTTC
NA,TRBV4-3,TRBD1,TRBJ1-2,CASSRSGQGGFGYTF,TGCGCCAGCAGCCGGTCGGGACAGGGAGGGTTTGGCTACACCTTC
NA,TRBV29-1,NA,TRBJ1-4,CSARGTYNEKLFF,TGCAGCGCCCGAGGGACTTATAATGAAAAACTGTTTTTT
NA,TRBV2,TRBD2,TRBJ2-7,CASRGGGYEQYF,TGTGCCAGCAGGGGCGGGGGTTACGAGCAGTACTTC
NA,TRBV7-6,NA,TRBJ1-1,CATEQEAGASMNTEAFF,TGTGCCACCGAACAGGAGGCAGGGGCGTCTATGAACACTGAAGCTTTCTTT
NA,TRBV19,TRBD1,TRBJ1-5,CASSMRQGAPNQPQHF,TGTGCCAGTAGTATGCGACAGGGGGCCCCCAATCAGCCCCAGCATTTT
NA,TRBV6-1,NA,TRBJ2-2,CASSYRMSNTGELFF,TGTGCCAGCAGCTACCGAATGAGTAACACCGGGGAGCTGTTTTTT
NA,TRBV19,NA,TRBJ1-2,CASSIGSEGKGGYTF,TGTGCCAGTAGTATTGGTTCGGAGGGAAAAGGGGGCTACACCTTC
NA,TRBV2,NA,TRBJ1-2,CASKENYGYTF,TGTGCCAGCAAGGAGAACTATGGCTACACCTTC
few,TRBV2,NA,TRBJ2-3,CASSETGGNTDTQYF,TGTGCCAGCAGTGAAACTGGGGGTAACACAGATACGCAGTATTTT
NA,TRBV27,NA,TRBJ1-2,CASSLYGGEGYTF,TGTGCCAGCAGTTTATACGGGGGAGAGGGCTACACCTTC
once,TRBV2,TRBD1,TRBJ2-3,CASSGGTGGTDTQYF,TGTGCCAGCAGTGGTGGGACAGGAGGAACAGATACGCAGTATTTT
NA,TRBV7-6,NA,TRBJ1-2,CASSSSRSYGYTF,TGTGCCAGCAGCTCCTCACGGAGCTATGGCTACACCTTC
NA,TRBV5-6,TRBD1,TRBJ2-1,CASSSKDPGTGAYNEQFF,TGTGCCAGCAGCTCCAAGGACCCCGGGACAGGGGCCTACAATGAGCAGTTCTTC
NA,TRBV5-6,NA,TRBJ2-3,CASRLGPDTQYF,TGTGCCAGCAGGTTAGGTCCAGATACGCAGTATTTT
NA,TRBV9,NA,TRBJ2-2,CASSVGGVGAGELFF,TGTGCCAGCAGCGTAGGCGGGGTTGGGGCCGGGGAGCTGTTTTTT
NA,TRBV18,NA,TRBJ1-5,CASSPPGVGQPQHF,TGTGCCAGCTCACCACCAGGGGTTGGTCAGCCCCAGCATTTT
NA,TRBV27,NA,TRBJ1-4,CASSLDRSNPREKLFF,TGTGCCAGCAGTTTAGACAGGAGTAACCCTAGAGAAAAACTGTTTTTT
few,TRBV6-1,NA,TRBJ2-4,CASSDSASIQYF,TGTGCCAGCAGTGATTCAGCGAGCATTCAGTACTTC
NA,TRBV7-9,TRBD1,TRBJ2-1,CASSLGQGQARFF,TGTGCCAGCAGCTTAGGACAGGGGCAGGCTCGGTTCTTC
NA,TRBV19,TRBD1,TRBJ1-5,CASTGGQGFGPQHF,TGTGCCAGTACCGGGGGACAGGGGTTTGGGCCCCAGCATTTT
NA,TRBV6-6,TRBD1,TRBJ1-2,CASSYSGQYGYTF,TGTGCCAGCAGTTACTCGGGACAGTATGGCTACACCTTC
NA,TRBV5-1,NA,TRBJ2-3,CASSLTWGAGVGTDTQYF,TGCGCCAGCAGCCTAACTTGGGGGGCCGGGGTAGGCACAGATACGCAGTATTTT
NA,TRBV7-6,NA,TRBJ1-2,CASSPAGGGYGYTF,TGTGCCAGCAGCCCGGCGGGGGGCGGCTATGGCTACACCTTC